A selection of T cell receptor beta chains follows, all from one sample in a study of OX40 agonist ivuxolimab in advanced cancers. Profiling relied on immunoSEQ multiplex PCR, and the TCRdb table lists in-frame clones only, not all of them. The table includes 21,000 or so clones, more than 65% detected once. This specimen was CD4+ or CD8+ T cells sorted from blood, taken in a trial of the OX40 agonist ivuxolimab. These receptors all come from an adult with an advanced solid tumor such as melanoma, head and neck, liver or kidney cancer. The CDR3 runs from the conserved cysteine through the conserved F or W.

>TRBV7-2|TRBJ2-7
CASTPGQAGYEQYF
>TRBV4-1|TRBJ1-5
CASSQERRQAYSNQPQHF
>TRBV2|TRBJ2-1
CASRDGASYNEQFF
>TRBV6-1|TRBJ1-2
CASSAFAQRLNNYGYTF
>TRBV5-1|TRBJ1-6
CASSLGGASNNSPLHF
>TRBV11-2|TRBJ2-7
CASSSDGGTYEQYF
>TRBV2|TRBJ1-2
CASSPDSNNYGYTF
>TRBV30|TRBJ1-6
CAWSVGFQGGSYNSPLHF
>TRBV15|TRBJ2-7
CATSRDSGGDQYF
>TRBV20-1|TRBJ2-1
CSARDKKGQFF
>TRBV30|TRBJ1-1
CAWSRGGLTEAFF
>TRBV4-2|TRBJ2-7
CASSQETRGWDEQYF
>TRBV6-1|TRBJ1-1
CASSEVPTGGAGTEAFF
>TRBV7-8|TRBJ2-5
CASSFYGQGGSQETQYF
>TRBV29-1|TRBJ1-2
CSVPLGPGLNYGYTF
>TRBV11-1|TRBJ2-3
CASSRVFGFTDTQYF
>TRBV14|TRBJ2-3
CASSRDSPGSQYF
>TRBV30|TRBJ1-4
CAWSLQGAGEKLFF
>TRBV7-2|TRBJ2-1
CASSSDRSRNEQFF
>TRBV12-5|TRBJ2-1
CASVARGGYNEQFF
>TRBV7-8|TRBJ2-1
CASSLGDGQGYYNEQFF
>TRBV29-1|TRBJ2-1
CSVVPGTGGLNEQFF
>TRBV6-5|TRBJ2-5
CAIGQGVWETQYF
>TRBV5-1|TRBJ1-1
CASSFGGSRTEAFF
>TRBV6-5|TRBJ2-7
CASSYRSTGTYEQYF
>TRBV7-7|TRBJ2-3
CASSLVFGADTQYF
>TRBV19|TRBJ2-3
CASSIDLSTDTQYF
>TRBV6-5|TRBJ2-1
CASSYRGMTYNEQFF
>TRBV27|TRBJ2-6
CASSSTGFSGANVLTF
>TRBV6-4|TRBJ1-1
CASSDSSKNTEAFF
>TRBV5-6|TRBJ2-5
CASSLDRGGMETQYF
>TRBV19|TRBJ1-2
CASSIDLPTGVNYGYTF
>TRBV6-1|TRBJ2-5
CASSVTGNELETQYF
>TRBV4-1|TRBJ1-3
CASSQERLGGASGNTIYF
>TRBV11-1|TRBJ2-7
CASSLSLAGYGDEQYF
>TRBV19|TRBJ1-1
CATVGPGMAEAFF
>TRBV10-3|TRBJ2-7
CAISEWESADEQYF
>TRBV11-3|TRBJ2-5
CASSLDSGYQETQYF
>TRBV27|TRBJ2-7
CASSQQGSSYEQYF
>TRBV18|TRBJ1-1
CASSLRDTEAFF
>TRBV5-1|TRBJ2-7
CASSPRQGGYEQYF
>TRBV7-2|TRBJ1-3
CASSFTRAAGNTIYF
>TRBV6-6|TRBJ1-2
CASTGPPEDYGYTF
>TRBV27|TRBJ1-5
CASSSRQGSNQPQHF
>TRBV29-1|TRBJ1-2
CSVEEMTGSEGYTF
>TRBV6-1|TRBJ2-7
CASNLSPSGSYEQYF
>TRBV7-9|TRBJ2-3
CASSGGVDTQYF
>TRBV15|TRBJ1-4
CATSRVGQGANEKLFF
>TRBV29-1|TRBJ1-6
CSVAQDGSNSPLHF
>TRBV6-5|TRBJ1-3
CASSRFGIAGNTIYF
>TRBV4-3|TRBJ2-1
CASNQAGGRNEQFF
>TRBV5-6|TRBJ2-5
CASSQGWRLGTQYF
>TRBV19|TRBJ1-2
CASSYGQGISYGYTF
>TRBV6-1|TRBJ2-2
CASSIRTLDGELFF
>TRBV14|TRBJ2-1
CASSQDWRVEQFF